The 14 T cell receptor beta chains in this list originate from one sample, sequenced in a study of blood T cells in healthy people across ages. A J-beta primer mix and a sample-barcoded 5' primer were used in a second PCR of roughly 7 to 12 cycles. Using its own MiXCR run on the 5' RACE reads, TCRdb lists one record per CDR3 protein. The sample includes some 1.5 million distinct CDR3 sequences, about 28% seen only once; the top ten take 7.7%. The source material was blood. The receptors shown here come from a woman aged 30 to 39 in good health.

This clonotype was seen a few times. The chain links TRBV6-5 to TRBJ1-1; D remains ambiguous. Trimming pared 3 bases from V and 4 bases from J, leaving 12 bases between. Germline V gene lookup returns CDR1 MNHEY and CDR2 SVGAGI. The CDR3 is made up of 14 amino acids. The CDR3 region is CASSYARRGTEAFF. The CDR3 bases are TGTGCCAGCAGTTATGCGAGACGTGGCACTGAAGCTTTCTTT.

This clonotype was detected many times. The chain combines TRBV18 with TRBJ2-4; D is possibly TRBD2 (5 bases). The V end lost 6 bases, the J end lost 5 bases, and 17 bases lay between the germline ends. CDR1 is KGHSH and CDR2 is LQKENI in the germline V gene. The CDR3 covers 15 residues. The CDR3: CASSVTTGRENIQYF. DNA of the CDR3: TGTGCCAGCTCTGTTACAACGGGAAGGGAAAACATTCAGTACTTC. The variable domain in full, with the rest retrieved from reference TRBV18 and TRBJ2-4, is NAGVMQNPRHLVRRRGQEARLRCSPMKGHSHVYWYRQLPEEGLKFMVYLQKENIIDESGMPKERFSAEFPKEGPSILRIQQVVRGDSAAYFCASSVTTGRENIQYFGAGTRLSVL.

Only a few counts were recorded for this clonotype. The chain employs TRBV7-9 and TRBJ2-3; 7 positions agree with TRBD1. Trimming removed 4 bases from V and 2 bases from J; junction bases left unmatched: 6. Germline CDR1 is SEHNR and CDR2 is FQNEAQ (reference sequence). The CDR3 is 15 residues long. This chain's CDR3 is CASSSFGQATDTQYF. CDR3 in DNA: TGTGCCAGCAGCTCCTTTGGACAGGCCACAGATACGCAGTATTTT.

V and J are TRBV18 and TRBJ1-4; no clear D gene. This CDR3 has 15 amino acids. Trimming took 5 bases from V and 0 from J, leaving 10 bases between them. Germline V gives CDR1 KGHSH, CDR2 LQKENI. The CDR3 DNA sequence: TGTGCCAGCTCATCCGACACTGCAACTAATGAAAAACTGTTTTTT. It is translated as CASSSDTATNEKLFF.

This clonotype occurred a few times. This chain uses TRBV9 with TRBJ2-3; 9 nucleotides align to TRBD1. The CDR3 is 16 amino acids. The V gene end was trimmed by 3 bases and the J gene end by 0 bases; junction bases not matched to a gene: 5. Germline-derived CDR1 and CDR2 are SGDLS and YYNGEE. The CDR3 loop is CASSDRDRDSTDTQYF. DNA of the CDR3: TGTGCCAGCAGCGATAGGGACAGGGATAGCACAGATACGCAGTATTTT.

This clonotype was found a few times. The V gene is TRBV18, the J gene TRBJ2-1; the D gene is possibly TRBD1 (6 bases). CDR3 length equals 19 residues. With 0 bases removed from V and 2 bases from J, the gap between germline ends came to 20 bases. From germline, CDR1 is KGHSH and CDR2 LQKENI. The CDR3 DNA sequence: TGTGCCAGCTCACCACCGACGGTAGAATGGGGGCTTACCTACAATGAGCAGTTCTTC. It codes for CASSPPTVEWGLTYNEQFF.

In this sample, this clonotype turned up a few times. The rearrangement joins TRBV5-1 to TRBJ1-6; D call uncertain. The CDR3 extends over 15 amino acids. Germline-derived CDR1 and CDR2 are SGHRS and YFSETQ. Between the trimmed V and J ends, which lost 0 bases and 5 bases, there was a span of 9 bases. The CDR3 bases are TGCGCCAGCAGCTTGGCCACCGCAGATAATTCACCCCTCCACTTT. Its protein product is CASSLATADNSPLHF.

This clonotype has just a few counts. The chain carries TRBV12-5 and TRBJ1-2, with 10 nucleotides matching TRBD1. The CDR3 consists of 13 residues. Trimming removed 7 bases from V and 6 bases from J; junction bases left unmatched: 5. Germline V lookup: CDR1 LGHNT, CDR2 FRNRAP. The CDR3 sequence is CASDQDRGNGYTF. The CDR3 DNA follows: TGTGCTAGTGACCAGGACAGGGGGAATGGCTACACCTTC.

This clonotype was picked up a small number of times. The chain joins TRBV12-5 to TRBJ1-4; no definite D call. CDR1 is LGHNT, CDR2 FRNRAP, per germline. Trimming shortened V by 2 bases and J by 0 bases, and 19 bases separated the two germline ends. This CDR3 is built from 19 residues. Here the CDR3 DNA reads TGTGCTAGTGGTTTGATACTAAAGGACGGACGTACAACTAATGAAAAACTGTTTTTT. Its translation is CASGLILKDGRTTNEKLFF.

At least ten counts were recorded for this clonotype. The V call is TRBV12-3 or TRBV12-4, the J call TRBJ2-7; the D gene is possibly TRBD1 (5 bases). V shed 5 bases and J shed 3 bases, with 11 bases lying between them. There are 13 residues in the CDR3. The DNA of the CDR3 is TGTGCCAGCAGTCGATCAGGACACTACGAGCAGTACTTC. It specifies CASSRSGHYEQYF.

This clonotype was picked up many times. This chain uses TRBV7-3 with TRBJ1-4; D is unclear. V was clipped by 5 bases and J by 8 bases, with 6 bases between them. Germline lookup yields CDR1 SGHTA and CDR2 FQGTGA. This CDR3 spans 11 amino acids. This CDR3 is CASSEIEKLFF. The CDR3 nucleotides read TGTGCCAGCAGCGAGATAGAAAAACTGTTTTTT.

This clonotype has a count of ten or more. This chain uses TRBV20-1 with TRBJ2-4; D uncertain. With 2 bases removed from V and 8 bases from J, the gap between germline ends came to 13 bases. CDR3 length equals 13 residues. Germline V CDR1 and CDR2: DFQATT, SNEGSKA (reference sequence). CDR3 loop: CSARSPYGDIQYF. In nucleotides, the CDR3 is TGCAGTGCTAGATCACCGTATGGGGACATTCAGTACTTC.

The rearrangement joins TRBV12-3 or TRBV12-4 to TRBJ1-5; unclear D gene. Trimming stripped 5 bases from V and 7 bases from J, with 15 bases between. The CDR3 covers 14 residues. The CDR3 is CASSPNPGYQPQHF. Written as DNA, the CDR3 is TGTGCCAGCAGTCCCAACCCAGGCTACCAGCCCCAGCATTTT.

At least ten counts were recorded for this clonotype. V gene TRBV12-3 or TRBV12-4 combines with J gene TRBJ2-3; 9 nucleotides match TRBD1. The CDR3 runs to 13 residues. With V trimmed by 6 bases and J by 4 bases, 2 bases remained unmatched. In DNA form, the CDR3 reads TGTGCCAGCAGGGACAGGGGCGCAGATACGCAGTATTTT. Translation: CASRDRGADTQYF.